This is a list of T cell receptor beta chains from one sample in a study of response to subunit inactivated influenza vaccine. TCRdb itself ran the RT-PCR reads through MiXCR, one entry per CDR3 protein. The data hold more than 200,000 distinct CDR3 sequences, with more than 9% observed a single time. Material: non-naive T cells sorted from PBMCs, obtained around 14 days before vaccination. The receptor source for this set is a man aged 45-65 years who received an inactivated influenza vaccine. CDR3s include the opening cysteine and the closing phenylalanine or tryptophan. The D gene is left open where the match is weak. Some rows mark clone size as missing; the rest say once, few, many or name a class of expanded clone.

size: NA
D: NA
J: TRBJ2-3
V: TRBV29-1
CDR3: CSVGLDPNTQYF
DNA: TGCAGCGTTGGCCTCGACCCTAATACGCAGTATTTT

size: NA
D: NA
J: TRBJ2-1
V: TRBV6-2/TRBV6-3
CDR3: CASSYSHTGTSYNEQFF
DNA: TGTGCCAGCAGTTACTCTCACACTGGGACCTCCTACAATGAGCAGTTCTTC

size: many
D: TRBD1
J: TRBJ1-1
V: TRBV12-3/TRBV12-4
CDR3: CASSLYRGVNTEAFF
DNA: TGTGCCAGCAGTTTGTACAGGGGGGTGAACACTGAAGCTTTCTTT

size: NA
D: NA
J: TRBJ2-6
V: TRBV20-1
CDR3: CSAVRPPNVLTF
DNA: TGCAGTGCTGTAAGACCACCCAACGTCCTGACTTTC

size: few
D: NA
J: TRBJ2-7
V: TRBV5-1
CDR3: CASSWTDGSYEQYF
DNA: TGCGCCAGCAGCTGGACGGACGGTTCCTACGAGCAGTACTTC

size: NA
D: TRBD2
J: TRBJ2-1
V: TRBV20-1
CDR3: CSAPPTSGRRGEQFF
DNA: TGCAGTGCCCCCCCCACTAGCGGGAGACGGGGTGAGCAGTTCTTC

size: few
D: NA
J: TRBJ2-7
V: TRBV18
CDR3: CASSPTGGSAYEQYF
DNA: TGTGCCAGCTCACCGACAGGAGGTTCGGCCTACGAGCAGTACTTC

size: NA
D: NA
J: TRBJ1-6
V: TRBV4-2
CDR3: CASSEQGPGNSPLHF
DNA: TGTGCCAGCAGCGAACAGGGACCGGGCAATTCACCCCTCCACTTT

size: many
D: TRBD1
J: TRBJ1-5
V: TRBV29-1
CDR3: CSPRTGGLQPQHF
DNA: TGCAGCCCGAGGACAGGGGGCTTGCAGCCCCAGCATTTT

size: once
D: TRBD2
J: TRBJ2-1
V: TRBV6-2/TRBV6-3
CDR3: CASKAAGGTGNEQFF
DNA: TGTGCCAGCAAGGCGGCGGGGGGGACTGGCAATGAGCAGTTCTTC

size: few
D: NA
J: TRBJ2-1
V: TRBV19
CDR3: CASIMTAGSYNEQFF
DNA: TGTGCCAGTATCATGACAGCAGGCTCCTACAATGAGCAGTTCTTC

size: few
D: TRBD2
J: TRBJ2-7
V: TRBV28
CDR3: CASSLSGTSGGYEQYF
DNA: TGTGCCAGCAGTCTCTCCGGGACTAGCGGGGGGTACGAGCAGTACTTC

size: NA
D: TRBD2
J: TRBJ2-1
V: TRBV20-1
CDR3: CSASPIAGRYNEQFF
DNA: TGCAGTGCTAGTCCTATAGCGGGAAGATACAATGAGCAGTTCTTC

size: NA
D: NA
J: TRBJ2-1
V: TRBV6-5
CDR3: CASSLLPDGSYNEQFF
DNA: TGTGCCAGCAGTCTACTCCCTGACGGCTCCTACAATGAGCAGTTCTTC

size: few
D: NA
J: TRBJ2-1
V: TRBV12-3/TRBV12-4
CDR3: CASSSLWGSNEQFF
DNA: TGTGCCAGCAGTTCCTTGTGGGGGAGCAATGAGCAGTTCTTC

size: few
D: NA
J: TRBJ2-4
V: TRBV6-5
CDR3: CASSYFGAGQNIQYF
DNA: TGTGCCAGCAGTTACTTCGGCGCGGGGCAGAACATTCAGTACTTC

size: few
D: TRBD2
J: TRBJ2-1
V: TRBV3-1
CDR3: CASSQVGGAYNEQFF
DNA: TGTGCCAGCAGCCAAGTTGGGGGGGCCTACAATGAGCAGTTCTTC

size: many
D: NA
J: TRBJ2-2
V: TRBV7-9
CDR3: CASSHNMGTYTGELFF
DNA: TGTGCCAGCAGCCATAACATGGGGACTTACACCGGGGAGCTGTTTTTT

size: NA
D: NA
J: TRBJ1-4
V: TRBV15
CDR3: CATSRDLNSPDGLFF
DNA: TGTGCCACCAGCAGAGATTTAAATAGTCCGGATGGACTGTTTTTT

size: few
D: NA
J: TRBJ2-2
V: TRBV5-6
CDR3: CASSLLGDGTGELFF
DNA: TGTGCCAGCAGCTTGTTAGGCGACGGCACCGGGGAGCTGTTTTTT

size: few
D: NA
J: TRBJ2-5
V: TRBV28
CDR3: CASSFQQETQYF
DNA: TGTGCCAGCAGTTTTCAGCAAGAGACCCAGTACTTC

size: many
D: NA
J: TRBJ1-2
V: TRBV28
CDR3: CASGRGTGYTF
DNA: TGTGCCAGCGGGAGGGGGACTGGCTACACCTTC

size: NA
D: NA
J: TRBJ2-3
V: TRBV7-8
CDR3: CASSQGNTDTQYF
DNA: TGTGCCAGCAGCCAAGGAAACACAGATACGCAGTATTTT

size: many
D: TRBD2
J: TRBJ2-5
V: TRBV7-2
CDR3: CASSLGTSGGPPYF
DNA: TGTGCCAGCAGCCTAGGGACTAGCGGGGGCCCACCCTACTTC

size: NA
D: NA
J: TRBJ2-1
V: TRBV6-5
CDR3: CATTSYNEHFF
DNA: TGTGCCACCACGTCCTACAATGAGCATTTCTTC

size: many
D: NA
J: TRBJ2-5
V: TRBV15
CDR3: CATSGWATEETQYF
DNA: TGTGCCACCAGCGGTTGGGCGACGGAAGAGACCCAGTACTTC

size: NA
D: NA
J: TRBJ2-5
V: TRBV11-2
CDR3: CASSLGAGAQETQYF
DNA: TGTGCCAGCAGCTTAGGAGCAGGGGCCCAAGAGACCCAGTACTTC

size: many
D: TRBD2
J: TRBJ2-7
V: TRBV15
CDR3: CATSRAGGLYEQYF
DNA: TGTGCCACCAGCAGAGCGGGAGGGCTCTACGAGCAGTACTTC

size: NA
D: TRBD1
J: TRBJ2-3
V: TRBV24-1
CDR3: CATSATGGSTDTQYF
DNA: TGTGCCACCAGTGCGACAGGGGGTAGCACAGATACGCAGTATTTT

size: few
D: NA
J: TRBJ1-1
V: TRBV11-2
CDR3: CASSLETSEAFF
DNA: TGTGCCAGCAGCTTAGAAACATCCGAAGCTTTCTTT

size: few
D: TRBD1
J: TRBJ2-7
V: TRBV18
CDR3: CASSPRQGNAEQYF
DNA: TGTGCCAGCTCACCTCGACAGGGGAATGCCGAGCAGTACTTC

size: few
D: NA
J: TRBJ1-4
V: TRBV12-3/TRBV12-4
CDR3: CASSLAATGVEKLFF
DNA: TGTGCCAGCAGTTTAGCCGCCACAGGTGTCGAAAAACTGTTTTTT

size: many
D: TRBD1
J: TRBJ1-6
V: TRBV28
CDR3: CASSFTGTAYNSPLHF
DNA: TGTGCCAGCAGTTTCACCGGGACAGCATATAATTCACCCCTCCACTTT

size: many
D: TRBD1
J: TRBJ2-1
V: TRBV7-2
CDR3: CASSLVGTGGNEQFF
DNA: TGTGCCAGCAGCTTAGTCGGGACAGGGGGTAATGAGCAGTTCTTC

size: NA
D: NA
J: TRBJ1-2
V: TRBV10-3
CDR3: CAIPGTTYGYTF
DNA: TGTGCCATCCCCGGGACAACTTATGGCTACACCTTC

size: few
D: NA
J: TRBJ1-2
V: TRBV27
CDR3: CASGYSGSYGYTF
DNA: TGTGCCAGCGGCTACTCAGGGTCCTATGGCTACACCTTC

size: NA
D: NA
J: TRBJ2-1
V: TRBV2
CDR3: CASVSANEQFF
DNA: TGTGCCAGCGTCAGTGCCAATGAGCAGTTCTTC